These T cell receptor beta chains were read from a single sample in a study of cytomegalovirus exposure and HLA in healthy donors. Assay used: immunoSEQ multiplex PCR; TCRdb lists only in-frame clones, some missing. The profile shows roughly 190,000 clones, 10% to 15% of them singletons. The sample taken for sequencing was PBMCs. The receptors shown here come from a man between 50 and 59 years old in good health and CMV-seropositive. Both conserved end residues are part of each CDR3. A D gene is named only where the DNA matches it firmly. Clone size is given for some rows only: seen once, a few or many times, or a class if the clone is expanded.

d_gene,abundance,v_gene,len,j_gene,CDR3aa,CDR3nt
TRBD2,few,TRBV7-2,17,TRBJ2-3,CASSLDSWRGAGDTQYF,TGTGCCAGCAGCTTAGATTCATGGCGGGGGGCCGGAGATACGCAGTATTTT
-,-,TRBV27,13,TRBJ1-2,CASSFGGNYGYTF,TGTGCCAGCAGTTTTGGGGGGAACTATGGCTACACCTTC
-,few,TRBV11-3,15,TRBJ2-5,CASSPGGGLKETQYF,TGTGCCAGCAGCCCCGGGGGTGGGCTCAAAGAGACCCAGTACTTC
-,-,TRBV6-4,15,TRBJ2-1,CASSDSSGSNNEQFF,TGTGCCAGCAGTGACTCGAGCGGGTCGAACAATGAGCAGTTCTTC
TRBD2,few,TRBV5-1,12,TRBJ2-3,CASSSSGDTQYF,TGCGCCAGCAGCTCTAGCGGGGATACGCAGTATTTT
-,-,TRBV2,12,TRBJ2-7,CASHRQDYEQYF,TGTGCCAGCCACCGACAGGACTACGAGCAGTACTTC
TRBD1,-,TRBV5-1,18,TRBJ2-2,CASSSTGGANSNTGELFF,TGCGCCAGCAGCTCGACAGGGGGAGCCAACTCGAACACCGGGGAGCTGTTTTTT
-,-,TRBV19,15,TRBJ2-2,CASSGTGVFTGELFF,TGTGCCAGTAGTGGAACGGGGGTATTCACCGGGGAGCTGTTTTTT
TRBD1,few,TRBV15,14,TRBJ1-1,CATSRGDRGTEAFF,TGTGCCACCAGCAGGGGTGACAGGGGAACTGAAGCTTTCTTT
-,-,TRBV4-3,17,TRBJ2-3,CASSQVTDLTLTDTQYF,TGCGCCAGCAGCCAAGTTACAGACCTTACTCTCACAGATACGCAGTATTTT
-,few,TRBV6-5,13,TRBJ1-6,CATKSSGNSPLHF,TGTGCCACCAAGTCTAGTGGGAATTCACCCCTCCACTTT
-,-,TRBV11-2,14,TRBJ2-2,CASSLSVNTGELFF,TGTGCCAGCAGCTTATCGGTCAACACCGGGGAGCTGTTTTTT
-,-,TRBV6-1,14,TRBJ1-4,CASSATGLGEKLFF,TGTGCCAGCAGTGCTACAGGGTTAGGGGAAAAACTGTTTTTT
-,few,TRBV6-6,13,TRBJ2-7,CASRMGQAYEQYF,TGTGCCAGCAGGATGGGACAAGCCTACGAGCAGTACTTC
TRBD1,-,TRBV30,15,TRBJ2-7,CAWSLTGGRSYEQYF,TGTGCCTGGAGCCTGACAGGGGGACGCTCCTACGAGCAGTACTTC
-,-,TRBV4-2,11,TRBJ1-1,CASSADTEAFF,TGTGCCAGCAGCGCAGACACTGAAGCTTTCTTT
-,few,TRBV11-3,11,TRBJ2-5,CASSSLETQYF,TGTGCCAGCAGCTCTCTCGAGACCCAGTACTTC
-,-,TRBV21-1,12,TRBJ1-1,CASSRGTIATFF,TGTGCCAGCAGCAGGGGGACAATCGCAACTTTCTTT
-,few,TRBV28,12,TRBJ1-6,CASRGLASPLHF,TGTGCCAGCAGGGGGCTGGCTTCACCCCTCCACTTT
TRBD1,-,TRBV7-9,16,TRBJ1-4,CASSSGDRATNEKLFF,TGTGCCAGCAGCTCTGGGGACAGAGCAACTAATGAAAAACTGTTTTTT
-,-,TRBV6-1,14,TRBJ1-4,CASSERDSFEKLFF,TGTGCCAGCAGTGAACGGGACTCCTTTGAAAAACTGTTTTTT
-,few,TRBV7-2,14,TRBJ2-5,CASSPHRIQETQYF,TGTGCCAGCAGCCCCCACAGAATCCAAGAGACCCAGTACTTC
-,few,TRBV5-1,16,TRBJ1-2,CASSPRRPQGNYGYTF,TGCGCCAGCAGCCCGCGCCGCCCACAGGGTAACTATGGCTACACCTTC
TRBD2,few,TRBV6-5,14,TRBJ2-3,CASTPGGITDTQYF,TGTGCCAGCACCCCGGGGGGGATCACAGATACGCAGTATTTT
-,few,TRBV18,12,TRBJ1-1,CASSPKRGEAFF,TGTGCCAGCTCACCGAAAAGGGGTGAAGCTTTCTTT
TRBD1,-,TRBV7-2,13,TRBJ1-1,CASSRDREGQAFF,TGTGCCAGCAGCAGAGACAGGGAAGGACAAGCTTTCTTT
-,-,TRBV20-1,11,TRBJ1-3,CSASPGNTIYF,TGCAGTGCGAGTCCTGGAAACACCATATATTTT
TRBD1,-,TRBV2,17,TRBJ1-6,CASNPGWGDRNNSPLHF,TGTGCCAGCAACCCAGGATGGGGGGACAGGAATAATTCACCCCTCCACTTT
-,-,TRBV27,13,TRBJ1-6,CASKGSYNSPLHF,TGTGCCAGCAAGGGGTCCTATAATTCACCCCTCCACTTT
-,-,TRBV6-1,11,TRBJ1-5,CASSSNQPQHF,TGTGCCAGCAGCTCCAATCAGCCCCAGCATTTT
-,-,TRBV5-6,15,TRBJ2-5,CASSSNLRQWETQYF,TGTGCCAGCAGCTCCAACCTTCGACAATGGGAGACCCAGTACTTC
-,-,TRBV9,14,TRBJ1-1,CASSVYQGGTEAFF,TGTGCCAGCAGCGTTTACCAGGGCGGCACTGAAGCTTTCTTT
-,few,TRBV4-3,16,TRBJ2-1,CASSQDGVLAPGEQFF,TGCGCCAGCAGCCAAGACGGGGTACTGGCCCCTGGTGAGCAGTTCTTC
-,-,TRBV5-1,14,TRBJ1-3,CASSFYRGSGTIYF,TGCGCCAGCAGCTTTTACCGGGGTTCGGGCACCATATATTTT
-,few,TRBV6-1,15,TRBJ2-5,CASSEKKGGEETQYF,TGTGCCAGCAGTGAAAAGAAAGGAGGTGAGGAGACCCAGTACTTC
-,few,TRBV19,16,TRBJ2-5,CASSSLGTPQTETQYF,TGTGCCAGTAGTTCCCTAGGCACACCACAAACGGAGACCCAGTACTTC
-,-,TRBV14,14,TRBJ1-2,CASSQEFAGVGYTF,TGTGCCAGCAGCCAAGAGTTTGCAGGGGTTGGCTACACCTTC
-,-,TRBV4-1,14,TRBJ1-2,CASSQDASVYGYTF,TGCGCCAGCAGCCAAGATGCGTCCGTCTATGGCTACACCTTC
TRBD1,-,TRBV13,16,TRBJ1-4,CASSKGQLATNEKLFF,TGTGCCAGCAGCAAGGGACAGCTTGCAACTAATGAAAAACTGTTTTTT
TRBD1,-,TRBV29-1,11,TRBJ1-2,CSGRGQLGYTF,TGCAGCGGGAGGGGACAGCTTGGCTACACCTTC
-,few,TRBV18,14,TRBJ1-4,CASSQTPPNEKLFF,TGTGCCAGCTCACAGACACCGCCTAATGAAAAACTGTTTTTT
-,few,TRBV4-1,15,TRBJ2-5,CASSQDGAGDETQYF,TGCGCCAGCAGCCAAGATGGGGCAGGGGATGAGACCCAGTACTTC
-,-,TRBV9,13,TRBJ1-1,CASSVGQVAEAFF,TGTGCCAGCAGCGTAGGACAGGTCGCTGAAGCTTTCTTT
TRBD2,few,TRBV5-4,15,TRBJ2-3,CASSLVRGATDTQYF,TGTGCCAGCAGCTTGGTGCGGGGGGCCACAGATACGCAGTATTTT
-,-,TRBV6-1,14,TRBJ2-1,CASSPSRTNNEQFF,TGTGCCAGCAGCCCCTCTAGAACCAACAATGAGCAGTTCTTC
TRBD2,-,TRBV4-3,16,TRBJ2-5,CASSLGLAGGPQTQYF,TGCGCCAGCAGCCTTGGACTAGCGGGGGGGCCACAGACCCAGTACTTC
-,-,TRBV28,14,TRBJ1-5,CASSFGGVYQPQHF,TGTGCCAGCAGTTTTGGGGGGGTGTATCAGCCCCAGCATTTT
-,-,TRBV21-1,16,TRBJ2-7,CASSPRSGGYTYEQYF,TGTGCCAGCAGCCCCCGTAGCGGGGGGTATACCTACGAGCAGTACTTC
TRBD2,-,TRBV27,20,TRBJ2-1,CASSLSGLAGKIVSYNEQFF,TGTGCCAGCAGTTTAAGTGGGCTAGCGGGAAAGATCGTCTCCTACAATGAGCAGTTCTTC
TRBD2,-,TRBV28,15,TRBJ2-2,CASRHGGGLSGELFF,TGTGCCAGCAGGCATGGGGGGGGATTGTCCGGGGAGCTGTTTTTT